This TCR beta chain was captured by sequencing in a study of blood T cell repertoires in COVID-19. Sequencing used immunoSEQ multiplex PCR; TCRdb keeps in-frame clones, though not all of them. Altogether some 490,000 clones are present, 80% to 90% being singletons, with the ten largest covering more than 3%. The CDR3 contains 13 residues. After removal of 5 bases from V and 6 bases from J, the junction contained 5 bases not matched to a gene. Germline-derived CDR1 and CDR2 are SGHNT and YENEEA. V gene TRBV11-3 combines with J gene TRBJ2-7, with 9 positions matching TRBD1. The receptor's source is a human donor in a cohort sampled during active COVID-19. Sequencing input: peripheral blood. CDR3 DNA: TGTGCCAGCAGCGGGACAGGGTCAGGCGAGCAGTACTTC. Amino acid sequence: CASSGTGSGEQYF. The full variable domain, with the rest looked up from reference TRBV11-3 and TRBJ2-7, is EAGVVQSPRYKIIEKKQPVAFWCNPISGHNTLYWYLQNLGQGPELLIRYENEEAVDDSQLPKDRFSAERLKGVDSTLKIQPAELGDSAVYLCASSGTGSGEQYFGPGTRLTVT.